This T cell receptor beta chain was identified during a study of T cell responses to AZD1222 COVID-19 vaccine. Whole-study results and caveats: Compared with day 0, the breadth and depth of the Spike-specific TCR repertoire rose significantly after two doses of AZD1222. Spike regions recognized by vaccine-associated CD4 TCRs spanned the protein, led by 160-218 and 743-854.

As for this clone: Its antigen is not known.

Method: immunoSEQ multiplex PCR; TCRdb's copy keeps in-frame clones and lacks some. Altogether roughly 150,000 clones are present, about 92% being singletons, with the ten largest covering around 5.1%. The source material was peripheral blood, sampled on day 0 of AZD1222 vaccination. The TCR originated in an adult in good health.

The CDR3 sequence: CASTVPDRVGQPQHF. CDR3 DNA sequence: TGTGCCAGCACCGTACCCGACAGGGTCGGGCAGCCCCAGCATTTT. The chain carries TRBV6-5 and TRBJ1-5; TRBD1 matches at 7 bases. V shed 7 bases and J 7 bases; nucleotides not matched to a gene: 13. The length of the CDR3 is 15 residues. Germline V gene sequence: CDR1 MNHEY, CDR2 SVGAGI.